The clone carrying this T cell receptor beta chain was counted ten times or more. The target antigen is unknown. Every patient underwent thyroid surgery untreated. This record comes from a study of metastatic and nonmetastatic thyroid tumors. TCRdb reanalyzed the PCR reads with MiXCR. The sample lists some 14,000 clones, approximately 12% occurring once. Study observations and caveats: TCR beta diversity was reportedly significantly higher in malignant thyroid tumors than benign nodules, in blood and tumor.

Germline CDR1 is DFQATT and CDR2 is SNEGSKA (reference sequence). The V segment lost 0 bases and the J segment 5 bases; nucleotides outside the gene matches: 7. The CDR3 totals 14 residues. V and J are TRBV20-1 and TRBJ2-7; 7 bases align to TRBD2. This clonotype was sampled from a female donor with papillary thyroid cancer or a benign thyroid nodule (not recorded which). Some clones in this sample may be carry-over from other donors' samples. Sequences were obtained from blood. CDR3 DNA: TGCAGTGCTAGAGATGGGGGGGGTCTAAACGAGCAGTACTTC. The encoded protein is CSARDGGGLNEQYF.